The rows below give T cell receptor beta chains drawn from one sample of a study of blood T cells in healthy people across ages. TCRdb re-called the 5' RACE reads through MiXCR, storing one row per CDR3 protein. The table has approximately 810,000 distinct CDR3 sequences, roughly 26% seen once. Sequencing used blood. Receptors originate from an elderly woman in good health. The CDR3 runs from the conserved cysteine through the conserved F or W. D genes are given only for firm matches. The listing skips clone size in some rows; elsewhere it reads once, few, many or a size class.

j_call,d_call,clone_size,v_call,cdr3_aa,cdr3_nt
TRBJ2-3,TRBD2,many,TRBV20-1,CSARVRREGTDTQYF,TGCAGTGCTAGAGTTCGACGGGAGGGCACAGATACGCAGTATTTT
TRBJ2-3,.,many,TRBV2,CASSVARSDTQYF,TGTGCCAGCAGTGTTGCCCGATCAGATACGCAGTATTTT
TRBJ2-4,.,many,TRBV12-3/TRBV12-4,CASSDGPKNIQYF,TGTGCCAGCAGTGACGGTCCTAAAAACATTCAGTACTTC
TRBJ2-1,.,many,TRBV7-2,CASSYLVRGLGYEQFF,TGTGCCAGCAGCTACCTAGTACGGGGGTTGGGGTATGAGCAGTTCTTC
TRBJ2-1,TRBD2,many,TRBV20-1,CSARILAGTYNEQFF,TGCAGTGCTAGGATTCTAGCGGGGACCTACAATGAGCAGTTCTTC
TRBJ2-1,TRBD1,many,TRBV6-6,CASSYSRAGGYEQFF,TGTGCCAGCAGTTACTCGAGGGCAGGGGGCTATGAGCAGTTCTTC
TRBJ2-1,TRBD2,few,TRBV3-1,CASSLFSGGVGGNEQFF,TGTGCCAGCAGCCTTTTTAGCGGGGGGGTGGGTGGTAATGAGCAGTTCTTC
TRBJ1-6,TRBD1,once,TRBV12-3/TRBV12-4,CASSSTGIRSPLHF,TGTGCCAGCAGTTCGACAGGGATCAGGTCACCCCTCCACTTT
TRBJ2-1,.,many,TRBV6-2/TRBV6-3,CASSYLFSYNEQFF,TGTGCCAGCAGTTACCTATTCTCTTACAATGAGCAGTTCTTC
TRBJ2-1,TRBD1,many,TRBV7-9,CASSFYRTGGGNEQFF,TGTGCTAGCAGCTTTTATCGGACAGGGGGCGGGAATGAGCAGTTCTTC
TRBJ1-6,.,.,TRBV3-1,CASSQAGRYSPLHF,TGTGCCAGCAGCCAAGCGGGACGGTATTCACCCCTCCACTTT
TRBJ1-2,.,few,TRBV2,CASSEGITGTRGYTF,TGTGCCAGCAGTGAAGGGATTACAGGGACGCGTGGCTACACCTTC
TRBJ2-3,TRBD2,.,TRBV7-2,CASSLASGGGPTDTQYF,TGTGCCAGCAGCTTAGCGAGCGGGGGGGGTCCCACAGATACGCAGTATTTT
TRBJ1-1,.,many,TRBV12-3/TRBV12-4,CASSQQGYTEAFF,TGTGCCAGCAGTCAACAGGGATACACTGAAGCTTTCTTT
TRBJ1-5,TRBD1,.,TRBV6-1,CASSKRPLGQGRNQPQHF,TGTGCCAGCAGTAAAAGGCCCCTTGGACAGGGGCGCAATCAGCCCCAGCATTTT
TRBJ2-7,.,once,TRBV20-1,CSVTSREQYF,TGCAGTGTGACTAGTCGAGAGCAGTACTTC
TRBJ2-5,.,many,TRBV7-2,CASSSTLEGQETQYF,TGTGCCAGCAGCTCAACGCTAGAGGGCCAAGAGACCCAGTACTTC
TRBJ2-1,TRBD1,many,TRBV7-2,CASSLARTGGAGVFF,TGTGCCAGCAGCTTAGCCAGAACAGGGGGCGCGGGGGTGTTCTTC
TRBJ2-1,.,many,TRBV6-5,CASSYSRVWNEQFF,TGTGCCAGCAGTTACTCGAGGGTTTGGAATGAGCAGTTCTTC
TRBJ2-6,.,many,TRBV20-1,CSARGIGRSGANVLTF,TGCAGTGCTAGAGGTATAGGGAGGTCTGGGGCCAACGTCCTGACTTTC
TRBJ1-5,.,.,TRBV3-1,CASSHSGEGQPQHF,TGTGCCAGCAGCCACAGTGGGGAAGGGCAGCCCCAGCATTTT
TRBJ1-2,.,many,TRBV4-3,CASSQDAGAGYGYTF,TGCGCCAGCAGCCAAGATGCGGGGGCTGGCTATGGCTACACCTTC
TRBJ2-5,TRBD1,many,TRBV6-1,CASSSTHGTGPQETQYF,TGTGCCAGCAGTAGCACCCACGGGACAGGGCCCCAAGAGACCCAGTACTTC